The 32 T cell receptor beta chains reported below all come from one sample, sequenced in a study of Ad26.COV2.S vaccination and SARS-CoV-2 variants. The sample's treatment: over 15 received Ad26.COV2.S at low or high dose, single or two shots; roughly five received placebo; per-sample allocation not given. All samples were drawn on day 63, counting from the first vaccine or placebo injection. Sequenced by immunoSEQ multiplex PCR; TCRdb stores in-frame clones only, minus some. The profile shows 380,000 or so clones, around four fifths of them singletons. The specimen was peripheral blood, collected in a trial of Ad26.COV2.S vaccine versus placebo. The receptors were sampled from a person between 18 and 65 years old who received the Ad26.COV2.S COVID-19 vaccine or a placebo.

This chain links TRBV10-3 with TRBJ2-7; no clear D. Germline values: CDR1 ENHRY, CDR2 SYGVKD. Trimming cost V 2 bases and J 4 bases, with 6 bases left between them. This CDR3 is built from 12 residues. The CDR3, as DNA: TGTGCCATCAGTGAGAGGACGTACGAGCAGTACTTC. Protein: CAISERTYEQYF.

This clone was recorded a few times. CDR3 bases: TGTGCCAGCAGCCAAACCCGTCCAGGGTCGATCTATAATTCACCCCTCCACTTT. Translation: CASSQTRPGSIYNSPLHF. The chain has TRBV3-1 (or the pseudogene TRBV3-2) and TRBJ1-6, with D tentatively TRBD1 (5 bases). This CDR3 has 18 amino acids. Germline CDR1 and CDR2: LGHDT and YNNKEL (reference sequence). Trimming shortened V by 2 bases and J by 3 bases, and 17 bases separated the two germline ends.

The sample holds a few counts of this clone. J is TRBJ1-1 and V is TRBV29-1; TRBD1 is a possible D gene (6 bases). Trimming stripped 7 bases from V and 3 bases from J, with 18 bases between. In germline, CDR1 is SQVTM, CDR2 ANQGSEA. The CDR3 has 14 residues. The CDR3 DNA reads TGCAGCGGTTTGGGGGCCGCGGGCTACACTGAAGCTTTCTTT. Its translation: CSGLGAAGYTEAFF.

The rearrangement links TRBV2 to TRBJ1-1; no firm D call. With 7 bases removed from V and 2 bases from J, the gap between germline ends came to 14 bases. The CDR3 totals 14 residues. In germline, CDR1 is SNHLY, CDR2 FYNNEI. The CDR3 DNA reads TGTGCCAGCAATCGTCTACAACTAAACACTGAAGCTTTCTTT. The encoded protein is CASNRLQLNTEAFF.

The CDR3 protein is CASSRGQPHEQFF. The CDR3 DNA is TGTGCCAGCAGCCGAGGGCAGCCGCATGAGCAGTTCTTC. The rearrangement links TRBV7-8 to TRBJ2-1, with D perhaps matching TRBD2 (5 bases). Trimming pared 5 bases from V and 8 bases from J, leaving 13 bases between. CDR3 length equals 13 residues. Germline CDR1 SGHVS, CDR2 FQNEAQ.

The rearrangement joins TRBV6-6 to TRBJ2-5; unclear D gene. V shed 2 bases and J shed 5 bases, with 9 bases lying between them. The length of the CDR3 is 13 residues. The germline gives CDR1 MNHNY, CDR2 SVGAGI (reference sequence). For the CDR3, the DNA is TGTGCCAGCAGTTACCAGTCCGGGGAGACCCAGTACTTC. Its protein product is CASSYQSGETQYF.

The chain combines TRBV9 with TRBJ1-4, with TRBD1 as a possible D gene (5 bases). This CDR3 spans 15 amino acids. Germline lookup yields CDR1 SGDLS and CDR2 YYNGEE. Trimming left V 0 bases short and J 10 bases short, with 16 bases between. The CDR3 spells CASSVGSGIGGKLFF. CDR3 nucleotides: TGTGCCAGCAGCGTAGGTTCAGGGATCGGAGGAAAACTGTTTTTT.

The chain employs TRBV5-4 and TRBJ2-3, with D unresolved. The V gene lost 1 base and the J gene lost 2 bases, with 11 bases spanning the gap. Per germline, CDR1 SGHNT and CDR2 YYREEE (reference sequence). This CDR3 contains 15 residues. The CDR3 sequence: CASSLRWDHTDTQYF. The CDR3, as DNA: TGTGCCAGCAGCTTGAGATGGGATCACACAGATACGCAGTATTTT.

The V call is TRBV28, the J call TRBJ2-5, with 9 bases matching TRBD1. This CDR3 has 19 amino acids. Unmatched junction bases numbered 16, after V lost 3 bases and J lost 2 bases. The germline gives CDR1 MDHEN, CDR2 SYDVKM. In nucleotides, the CDR3 is TGTGCCAGCAGTTTGATGGACAGGGGATCAATAATATTACAAGAGACCCAGTACTTC. Protein sequence: CASSLMDRGSIILQETQYF.

The chain recombines TRBV6-1 with TRBJ1-3; D is perhaps TRBD1 (5 bases). From germline, CDR1 is MNHNS and CDR2 SASEGT. The V gene lost 2 bases and the J gene lost 0 bases, with 11 bases spanning the gap. The CDR3 length is 16 residues. The CDR3 coding sequence is TGTGCCAGCAGTGAACGACAGCCCTACTCTGGAAACACCATATATTTT. Encoded protein: CASSERQPYSGNTIYF.

J is TRBJ1-2 and V is TRBV12-5, with TRBD1 as a possible D gene (5 bases). The CDR3 runs to 14 residues. With 1 base removed from V and 3 bases from J, the gap between germline ends came to 9 bases. The germline CDR1 and CDR2 sequences are LGHNT and FRNRAP. The CDR3 nucleotides are TGTGCTAGTGGTTTGGGGGGCAGCCACTATGGCTACACCTTC. Residues: CASGLGGSHYGYTF.

The gene calls are TRBV5-4 and TRBJ2-7; 10 bases match TRBD2. The CDR3 contains 14 residues. The V gene end was trimmed by 4 bases and the J gene end by 6 bases; junction bases not matched to a gene: 7. Looked up from germline, CDR1 is SGHNT and CDR2 is YYREEE (reference sequence). The CDR3 here is CASSSRTSGGEQYF. As DNA, the CDR3 is TGTGCCAGCAGCAGTCGGACTAGCGGTGGCGAGCAGTACTTC.

V is TRBV6-2 or TRBV6-3 and J is TRBJ1-1; a weak D match, TRBD1 (6 bases). The germline V gene encodes CDR1 MNHEY and CDR2 SVGEGT. Trimming cost V 4 bases and J 4 bases, with 16 bases left between them. The CDR3 totals 15 residues. The chain's CDR3 is CASSSPGEASTEAFF. CDR3 nucleotide sequence: TGTGCCAGCAGTTCTCCAGGGGAGGCAAGCACTGAAGCTTTCTTT.

V and J are TRBV12-3 or TRBV12-4 and TRBJ1-1; 7 bases agree with TRBD1. The CDR3 contains 13 residues. V shed 7 bases and J 4 bases; nucleotides not matched to a gene: 6. This CDR3 is CASIRGLVTEAFF. The CDR3 DNA reads as TGTGCCAGCATAAGGGGGCTGGTCACTGAAGCTTTCTTT.

This chain joins TRBV5-4 and TRBJ1-4; 9 positions match TRBD1. V dropped 4 bases and J dropped 7; count of bases not matched to a gene: 8. CDR1 and CDR2 (germline): SGHNT, YYREEE (reference sequence). This CDR3 has 15 residues. The CDR3 loop reads CASSVPGQGGEKLFF. CDR3 DNA sequence: TGTGCCAGCAGCGTACCGGGACAGGGAGGTGAAAAACTGTTTTTT. The entire variable domain, with the rest obtained from reference TRBV5-4 and TRBJ1-4, is as follows: ETGVTQSPTHLIKTRGQQVTLRCSSQSGHNTVSWYQQALGQGPQFIFQYYREEENGRGNFPPRFSGLQFPNYSSELNVNALELDDSALYLCASSVPGQGGEKLFFGSGTQLSVL.

This chain uses TRBV6-5 with TRBJ2-2, with D maybe TRBD2 (5 bases). The CDR3 runs to 13 residues. The germline V gene has CDR1 MNHEY and CDR2 SVGAGI. V was cut by 6 bases and J by 7 bases, with 12 bases left in between. The CDR3 region has the DNA TGTGCCAGCAGCCAGGATCGGGGCGGGGAGCTGTTTTTT. It codes for CASSQDRGGELFF.

This clone was observed once. The chain carries TRBV11-2 and TRBJ1-2; a possible D gene is TRBD1 (6 bases). Germline V lookup: CDR1 SGHAT, CDR2 FQNNGV. Trimming removed 3 bases at V and 8 bases at J, with 13 bases between. This CDR3 is built from 13 residues. CDR3 nucleotides: TGTGCCAGCAGCTTCGGACAGATCGAGGGCTACACCTTC. It encodes CASSFGQIEGYTF.

This clone has a single count. This chain joins TRBV12-3 or TRBV12-4 and TRBJ2-7; no firm D call. With 6 bases removed from V and 2 bases from J, the gap between germline ends came to 11 bases. The CDR3 consists of 13 residues. The CDR3 nucleotides are TGTGCCAGCAGCGGTCGGGTGCCCTACGAGCAGTACTTC. Its translation is CASSGRVPYEQYF.

This rearrangement joins TRBV10-3 to TRBJ1-2; 8 bases map to TRBD1. Trimming at V came to 7 bases and at J to 1 base, leaving 8 bases not matched to a gene. The CDR3 loop spans 15 amino acids. Germline CDR1 and CDR2: ENHRY and SYGVKD. The CDR3 spells CAINPGQALNYGYTF. DNA for the CDR3: TGTGCCATCAACCCGGGACAGGCCCTTAACTATGGCTACACCTTC.

The chain is built from TRBV27 and TRBJ1-1, with D tentatively TRBD1 (5 bases). The length of the CDR3 is 13 residues. The germline V and J ends were trimmed by 3 bases and 7 bases, with 12 bases remaining between them. Germline CDR1 is MNHEY and CDR2 is SMNVEV (reference sequence). CDR3 bases: TGTGCCAGCAGTTTCGTTCGGGACGGTGAAGCTTTCTTT. Translating gives CASSFVRDGEAFF.

This clone came up a few times. Within the sample, other DNA sequences also encode this same CDR3. Here the CDR3 reads CASSDTGNTEAFF. The DNA for the CDR3 is TGTGCCAGCAGTGACACGGGGAACACTGAAGCTTTCTTT. The chain is built from TRBV2 and TRBJ1-1; D remains unclear. V lost 3 bases, J lost 1 base, and 6 bases lay in between. The CDR3 is 13 residues long. Germline V CDR1 and CDR2: SNHLY, FYNNEI.

Details on this clone: Other DNA sequences in the same sample also yield this CDR3. J is TRBJ1-1 and V is TRBV7-9; D not resolved. This CDR3 has 13 amino acids. Trimming took 2 bases from V and 1 from J, leaving 5 bases between them. Germline V CDR1 and CDR2: SEHNR, FQNEAQ (reference sequence). The CDR3 sequence: CASSLSGNTEAFF. CDR3 DNA: TGTGCCAGCAGCTTATCGGGGAACACTGAAGCTTTCTTT.

This clone was seen once. The gene calls are TRBV7-9 and TRBJ2-1, with 7 bases identical to TRBD2. V shed 5 bases and J 7 bases; nucleotides not matched to a gene: 14. Germline V gene sequence: CDR1 SEHNR, CDR2 FQNEAQ (reference sequence). The CDR3 covers 16 residues. CDR3 DNA: TGTGCCAGCAGCCCCCTTTGGAGGGAGGGCCAGAATGAGCAGTTCTTC. It yields the protein CASSPLWREGQNEQFF.

The rearrangement uses TRBV19 and TRBJ2-1; 12 bases are shared with TRBD2. In germline, CDR1 is LNHDA, CDR2 SQIVND (reference sequence). This CDR3 comprises 16 residues. J gave up 8 bases and V 4 bases, and 9 bases lay outside the gene matches. The CDR3 DNA follows: TGTGCCAGTAGTAAATTGCCACTAGCGGGAGGATATGAGCAGTTCTTC. Its protein is CASSKLPLAGGYEQFF.

This chain connects TRBV2 to TRBJ1-5; TRBD1 aligns across 8 bases. Germline V gene lookup returns CDR1 SNHLY and CDR2 FYNNEI. The CDR3 is 15 residues long. Losses at the gene ends were 5 bases for V and 4 bases for J; bases not matched to a gene: 7. DNA of the CDR3: TGTGCCAGCAGTCCAAGTCAGGGGGCAAATCAGCCCCAGCATTTT. Translated: CASSPSQGANQPQHF.

The chain joins TRBV6-6 to TRBJ1-2; D might be TRBD1 (5 bases). CDR1 is MNHNY, CDR2 SVGAGI, per germline (reference sequence). V was clipped by 2 bases and J by 3 bases, with 13 bases between them. The CDR3 is 15 residues long. CDR3 DNA: TGTGCCAGCAGTTACCCCATCGAGGGACACTATGGCTACACCTTC. Translation gives CASSYPIEGHYGYTF.

A remark on this clone: The same CDR3 arises from other DNA sequences in this sample as well. The rearrangement uses TRBV5-1 and TRBJ1-5; no firm D call. Germline V gene lookup returns CDR1 SGHRS and CDR2 YFSETQ. The CDR3 totals 13 residues. Trimming took 1 base from V and 7 from J, leaving 9 bases between them. The CDR3 nucleotides read TGCGCCAGCAGCTTGCGGGAAGGGCAGCCCCAGCATTTT. Translated, it gives CASSLREGQPQHF.

The V gene is TRBV5-4, the J gene TRBJ1-1; 11 nucleotides line up with TRBD1. The CDR3 consists of 16 residues. Germline values: CDR1 SGHNT, CDR2 YYREEE (reference sequence). The ends lost 0 bases at V and 1 base at J; junction bases unmatched: 2. This CDR3 is CASSLGDRGANTEAFF. CDR3 sequence (DNA): TGTGCCAGCAGCTTGGGGGACAGGGGGGCGAACACTGAAGCTTTCTTT. Full variable domain (outside the CDR3, taken from reference TRBV5-4 and TRBJ1-1): ETGVTQSPTHLIKTRGQQVTLRCSSQSGHNTVSWYQQALGQGPQFIFQYYREEENGRGNFPPRFSGLQFPNYSSELNVNALELDDSALYLCASSLGDRGANTEAFFGQGTRLTVV.

This clone was seen a single time. The sample contains more than one DNA sequence encoding this CDR3. The V gene is TRBV24-1, the J gene TRBJ1-1; TRBD1 aligns across 10 bases. Germline V gene data show CDR1 as KGHDR and CDR2 as SFDVKD. V shed 4 bases, J shed 5 bases, and the junction held 6 bases outside the gene matches. CDR3 size: 15 residues. The CDR3 DNA follows: TGTGCCACCAGTGACCCGACAGGGGGCAGGACTGAAGCTTTCTTT. The encoded protein is CATSDPTGGRTEAFF.

In regard to this clone: This specimen includes other DNA sequences encoding the same CDR3. CDR3 nucleotides: TGCAGTGCCACAGAGAACTATGGCTACACCTTC. Encoded protein: CSATENYGYTF. This chain connects TRBV20-1 to TRBJ1-2; D uncertain. Germline V gives CDR1 DFQATT, CDR2 SNEGSKA (reference sequence). The CDR3 is 11 residues long. Trimming took off 6 bases at V and 2 bases at J, with 7 bases between the two ends.

The chain links TRBV7-2 to TRBJ1-1; D perhaps matches TRBD1 (6 bases). The CDR3 is 15 residues long. Trimming cost V 4 bases and J 12 bases, with 24 bases left between them. Germline V gene data show CDR1 as SGHTA and CDR2 as FQGNSA. The CDR3 DNA follows: TGTGCCAGCAGCTCCCACAGGGTGAGCGCCCAGGTACCTTTCTTT. Translation gives CASSSHRVSAQVPFF.

The V gene is TRBV18, the J gene TRBJ2-1; D is uncertain. This CDR3 contains 14 residues. V was shortened by 4 bases and J by 3 bases, with 10 bases between the two germline ends. Germline V lookup: CDR1 KGHSH, CDR2 LQKENI. CDR3 in DNA: TGTGCCAGCTCACTAAGACAAAGCTACAATGAGCAGTTCTTC. Its translation is CASSLRQSYNEQFF.